This T cell receptor (beta chain) was sequenced in a study of blood T cell repertoires in COVID-19. Looking at the study overall: Acute and convalescent COVID-19 samples came from the United States, Italy and Spain. In each case, the material was cDNA or gDNA derived from T cells, B-cell-depleted T cells, or PBMCs.

With regard to this clone: At the DNA level, this CDR3 is encoded by other sequences in the same sample as well.

V was shortened by 6 bases and J by 0 bases, with 8 bases between the two germline ends. Germline values: CDR1 ENHRY, CDR2 SYGVKD. There are 13 residues in the CDR3. Authors' methods: How many nucleated cells were present was estimated from reference gene primer amplification. Some clones are missing from TCRdb's copy, which holds only in-frame ones; the method was immunoSEQ multiplex PCR. The V and J calls and the clone size are those of that table, but D and trimming were determined from the DNA. The sample has about 120,000 clones, 65% to 85% seen once. The sequencing sample was made of peripheral blood. V gene TRBV10-3 combines with J gene TRBJ1-2, with D possibly matching TRBD1 (5 bases). This receptor was obtained from a woman in her 70s with acute or convalescent COVID-19. CDR3 sequence reads: CAISRDSNYGYTF. The CDR3 DNA reads TGTGCCATCAGCCGGGACTCTAACTATGGCTACACCTTC.